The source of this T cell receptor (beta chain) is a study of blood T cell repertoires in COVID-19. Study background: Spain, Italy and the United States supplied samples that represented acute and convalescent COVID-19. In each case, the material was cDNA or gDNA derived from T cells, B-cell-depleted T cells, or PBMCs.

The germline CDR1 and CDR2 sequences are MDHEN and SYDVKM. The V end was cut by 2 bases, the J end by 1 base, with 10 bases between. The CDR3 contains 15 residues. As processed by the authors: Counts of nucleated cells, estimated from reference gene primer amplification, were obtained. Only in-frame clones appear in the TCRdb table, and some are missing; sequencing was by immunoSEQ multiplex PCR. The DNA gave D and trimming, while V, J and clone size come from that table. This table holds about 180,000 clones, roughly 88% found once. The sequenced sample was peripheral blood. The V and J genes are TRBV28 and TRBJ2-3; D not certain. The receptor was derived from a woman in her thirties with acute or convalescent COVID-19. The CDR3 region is CASSLGSLGTDTQYF. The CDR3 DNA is TGTGCCAGCAGTTTAGGCTCCCTAGGCACAGATACGCAGTATTTT. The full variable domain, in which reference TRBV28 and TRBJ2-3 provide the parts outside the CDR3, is DVKVTQSSRYLVKRTGEKVFLECVQDMDHENMFWYRQDPGLGLRLIYFSYDVKMKEKGDIPEGYSVSREKKERFSLILESASTNQTSMYLCASSLGSLGTDTQYFGPGTRLTVL.